These T cell receptor beta chains were read from a single sample in a study of PD-L1 blockade in urothelial cancer. Data came from immunoSEQ multiplex PCR; TCRdb stores just in-frame clones and leaves some out. The sample has roughly 40,000 clones, 70% to 85% seen once. The sequenced sample was PBMCs, obtained around atezolizumab (anti-PD-L1) treatment. The receptors shown here come from a man between 65 and 85 years old with urothelial cancer. CDR3s include the opening cysteine and the closing phenylalanine or tryptophan. A D gene is named only where the DNA matches it firmly. Some rows have no size entry. The others give once, few or many, or a class for an expanded clone.

- - TRBJ1-5 TRBV7-9 CASSLEAPGGNQPQHF TGTGCCAGCAGCTTAGAAGCTCCGGGGGGCAATCAGCCCCAGCATTTT
- - TRBJ2-1 TRBV7-3 CASSSPGVNEQFF TGTGCCAGCAGCTCCCCGGGAGTCAATGAGCAGTTCTTC
- - TRBJ1-5 TRBV27 CASSLWGGNQPQHF TGTGCCAGCAGTTTATGGGGCGGCAATCAGCCCCAGCATTTT
- - TRBJ1-5 TRBV27 CASSYNSFSNQPQHF TGTGCCAGCAGCTATAACAGTTTTAGCAATCAGCCCCAGCATTTT
once - TRBJ1-2 TRBV7-9 CASSHDSNYGYTF TGTGCCAGCAGCCACGACAGTAACTATGGCTACACCTTC
- - TRBJ2-3 TRBV28 CASSSLDRSTDTQYF TGTGCCAGCAGTTCCCTTGACAGGAGCACAGATACGCAGTATTTT
- - TRBJ2-2 TRBV9 CASSDGTLNTGELFF TGTGCCAGCAGCGATGGGACACTAAACACCGGGGAGCTGTTTTTT
- - TRBJ2-7 TRBV2 CASSDTGVGQYF TGTGCCAGCAGTGATACGGGGGTAGGGCAGTACTTC
- - TRBJ1-2 TRBV6-6 CASSSGADYGYTF TGTGCCAGCAGTTCAGGGGCAGACTATGGCTACACCTTC
few TRBD1 TRBJ2-1 TRBV27 CASGRQGNEQFF TGTGCCAGCGGACGACAGGGTAATGAGCAGTTCTTC
- TRBD1 TRBJ2-7 TRBV11-3 CASSLGLQGMNEQYF TGTGCCAGCAGCTTAGGGCTACAGGGGATGAACGAGCAGTACTTC
- - TRBJ2-2 TRBV10-3 CAISEAAGRGDNTGELFF TGTGCCATCAGTGAGGCTGCCGGGAGAGGGGATAACACCGGGGAGCTGTTTTTT
- TRBD2 TRBJ2-7 TRBV6-5 CASSYSTSGSSYEQYF TGTGCCAGCAGTTACTCGACTAGCGGGAGCTCCTACGAGCAGTACTTC
few TRBD1 TRBJ1-1 TRBV28 CACIPDLGQGAGEAFF TGTGCCTGCATACCCGATTTAGGGCAGGGGGCGGGTGAAGCTTTCTTT
- TRBD2 TRBJ2-1 TRBV28 CASSLVLATYNEQFF TGTGCCAGCAGTTTAGTACTAGCGACTTACAATGAGCAGTTCTTC
- - TRBJ1-2 TRBV28 CASSEIIGRANYGYTF TGTGCCAGCAGTGAAATAATCGGGCGGGCTAACTATGGCTACACCTTC
- TRBD1 TRBJ2-5 TRBV4-1 CASSRDRSETQYF TGCGCCAGCAGCCGGGACAGGTCAGAGACCCAGTACTTC
- TRBD2 TRBJ2-1 TRBV9 CASSASSGVPREQFF TGTGCCAGCAGCGCTTCTAGCGGGGTCCCTCGTGAGCAGTTCTTC
- - TRBJ1-2 TRBV7-2 CASSLFPLGVNYGYTF TGTGCCAGCAGCTTATTTCCTCTCGGGGTGAACTATGGCTACACCTTC
once TRBD1 TRBJ2-7 TRBV27 CASSLSWRQGTSEQYF TGTGCCAGCAGTTTATCGTGGCGACAGGGGACGAGCGAGCAGTACTTC
- - TRBJ1-1 TRBV21-1 CASSDRGSGNTEAFF TGTGCCAGCAGCGATAGGGGTTCTGGGAACACTGAAGCTTTCTTT
- TRBD2 TRBJ2-3 TRBV4-2 CASSQFLAGGGDTQYF TGTGCCAGCAGCCAGTTCCTAGCGGGAGGCGGGGATACGCAGTATTTT
- - TRBJ2-3 TRBV21-1 CASSPGTSGSADTQYF TGTGCCAGCAGCCCCGGGACTAGCGGGAGTGCAGATACGCAGTATTTT
- - TRBJ2-7 TRBV10-3 CAISQGQRSLYEQYF TGTGCCATCAGTCAAGGACAGCGCTCCCTCTACGAGCAGTACTTC
- TRBD1 TRBJ1-5 TRBV4-1 CASSQIGQGQGQPQHF TGCGCCAGCAGCCAAATCGGACAGGGACAAGGGCAGCCCCAGCATTTT
few - TRBJ2-1 TRBV6-5 CASSYFQGNEQFF TGTGCCAGCAGTTACTTCCAGGGGAATGAGCAGTTCTTC
- - TRBJ2-1 TRBV10-3 CAISESIASYNEQFF TGTGCCATCAGTGAGTCGATAGCCTCCTACAATGAGCAGTTCTTC
- TRBD1 TRBJ1-1 TRBV28 CASSLDRGLLGAFF TGTGCCAGCAGTTTAGACAGGGGGCTGCTGGGAGCTTTCTTT
- - TRBJ2-3 TRBV10-3 CAIASRVGADTQYF TGTGCCATCGCGAGCCGGGTCGGAGCAGATACGCAGTATTTT
- - TRBJ2-5 TRBV18 CASSPGLQETQYF TGTGCCAGCTCACCAGGGCTTCAAGAGACCCAGTACTTC
- TRBD1 TRBJ2-5 TRBV5-1 CASSDGTGGETQYF TGCGCCAGCAGCGATGGGACAGGGGGAGAGACCCAGTACTTC
- TRBD2 TRBJ2-1 TRBV15 CATSTRSGRAGNEQFF TGTGCCACCAGCACCCGTAGCGGGAGGGCCGGGAATGAGCAGTTCTTC
- - TRBJ2-1 TRBV10-2 CASSEAISSYNEQFF TGCGCCAGCAGTGAAGCGATAAGCTCCTACAATGAGCAGTTCTTC
- TRBD2 TRBJ2-7 TRBV10-3 CAIKNPAGVEQYF TGTGCCATCAAAAATCCAGCGGGAGTTGAGCAGTACTTC
- - TRBJ2-4 TRBV15 CATSTGSYIQYF TGTGCCACCAGTACAGGGTCCTACATTCAGTACTTC
- TRBD2 TRBJ2-2 TRBV5-6 CASSLLAERNTGELFF TGTGCCAGCAGCTTGCTAGCGGAAAGAAACACCGGGGAGCTGTTTTTT
- - TRBJ1-3 TRBV6-5 CASRTDLLSGNTIYF TGTGCCAGCAGGACAGACCTTCTCTCTGGAAACACCATATATTTT
once TRBD1 TRBJ1-2 TRBV19 CASSSLSGQGFNYGYTF TGTGCCAGTAGTAGTCTGTCTGGACAGGGATTTAACTATGGCTACACCTTC
- - TRBJ2-5 TRBV18 CASSPQDGQETQYF TGTGCCAGCTCACCACAAGACGGGCAAGAGACCCAGTACTTC
- TRBD2 TRBJ2-1 TRBV6-4 CASSDRAGGSNEQFF TGTGCCAGCAGTGACAGAGCGGGAGGAAGCAATGAGCAGTTCTTC
- TRBD2 TRBJ2-1 TRBV6-5 CASSYSGNSYNEQFF TGTGCCAGCAGTTACAGCGGGAACTCCTACAATGAGCAGTTCTTC
- TRBD2 TRBJ2-2 TRBV28 CASRGGPRTGELFF TGTGCCAGCCGGGGGGGACCGCGCACCGGGGAGCTGTTTTTT
- TRBD2 TRBJ2-1 TRBV28 CASSGGSGRFDNEQFF TGTGCCAGCTCCGGGGGGAGCGGGAGATTTGACAATGAGCAGTTCTTC
- - TRBJ2-7 TRBV29-1 CSVVGQNEQYF TGCAGCGTTGTCGGACAAAACGAGCAGTACTTC
- - TRBJ2-5 TRBV11-2 CASSQWTPQETQYF TGTGCCAGCAGCCAGTGGACACCCCAAGAGACCCAGTACTTC
- - TRBJ1-2 TRBV7-9 CAGGLMRGTEGYTF TGTGCCGGAGGGCTAATGCGGGGGACGGAGGGCTACACCTTC
- TRBD1 TRBJ2-2 TRBV19 CASSTLTGTGNTGELFF TGTGCCAGTAGTACCCTCACCGGGACAGGGAACACCGGGGAGCTGTTTTTT
- TRBD2 TRBJ2-3 TRBV19 CASSIRREAPDTQYF TGTGCCAGTAGTATCAGGCGGGAGGCTCCAGATACGCAGTATTTT
few - TRBJ1-1 TRBV13 CASSVRQAGAEAFF TGTGCCAGCAGCGTACGACAGGCGGGAGCTGAAGCTTTCTTT
- - TRBJ2-7 TRBV11-2 CASSGRQGGYEQYF TGTGCCAGCAGCGGGCGACAGGGAGGTTACGAGCAGTACTTC